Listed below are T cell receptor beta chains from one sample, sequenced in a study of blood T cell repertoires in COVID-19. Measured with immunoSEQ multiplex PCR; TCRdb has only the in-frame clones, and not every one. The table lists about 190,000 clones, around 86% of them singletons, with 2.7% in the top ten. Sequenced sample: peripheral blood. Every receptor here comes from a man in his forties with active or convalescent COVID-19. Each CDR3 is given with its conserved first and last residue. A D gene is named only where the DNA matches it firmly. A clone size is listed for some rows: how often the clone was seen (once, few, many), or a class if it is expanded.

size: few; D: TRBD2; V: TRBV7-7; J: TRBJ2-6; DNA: TGTGCTAGCAGCCCCGGGAGGGGGGTCGGGGCCAACGTCCTGACTTTC; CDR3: CASSPGRGVGANVLTF
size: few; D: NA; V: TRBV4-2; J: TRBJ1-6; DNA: TGTGCCAGCAGCCAAGATTCCTCCCAAAGAGGTTCACCCCTCCACTTT; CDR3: CASSQDSSQRGSPLHF
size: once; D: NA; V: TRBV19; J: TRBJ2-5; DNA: TGTGCCAGTAGTAGGGACACCCAAGAGACCCAGTACTTC; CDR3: CASSRDTQETQYF
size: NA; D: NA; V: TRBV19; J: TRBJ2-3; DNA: TGTGCCAGTAGTATAGATCAGGGGAGAGGGGATACGCAGTATTTT; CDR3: CASSIDQGRGDTQYF
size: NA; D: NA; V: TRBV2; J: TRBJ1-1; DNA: TGTGCCAGCAGTGAATTGGGGGCAGCTGAAGCTTTCTTT; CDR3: CASSELGAAEAFF
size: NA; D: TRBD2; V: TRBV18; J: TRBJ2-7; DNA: TGTGCCAGCTCACCACCGGGGGGGAAGGGCGAGCAGTACTTC; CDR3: CASSPPGGKGEQYF
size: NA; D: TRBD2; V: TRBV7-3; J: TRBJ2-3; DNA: TGTGCCAGCAGCCCGGGACTAGCGGGGGGCAAGAGCACAGATACGCAGTATTTT; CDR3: CASSPGLAGGKSTDTQYF
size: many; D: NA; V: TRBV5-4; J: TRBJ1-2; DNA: TGTGCCAGCAGACCCGACAGGACCCTCGGTGGCTACACCTTC; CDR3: CASRPDRTLGGYTF
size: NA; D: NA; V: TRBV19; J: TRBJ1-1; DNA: TGTGCCAGTAGTATGGGGGAGGAAAGGAACACTGAAGCTTTCTTT; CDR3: CASSMGEERNTEAFF
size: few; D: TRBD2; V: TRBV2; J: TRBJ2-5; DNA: TGTGCCAGCAGTTACCTTAGCGGGGAAGAGACCCAGTACTTC; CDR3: CASSYLSGEETQYF
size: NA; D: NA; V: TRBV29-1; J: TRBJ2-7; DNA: TGCAGCGTTGAAGGTCGACTGTCCTACGAGCAGTACTTC; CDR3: CSVEGRLSYEQYF
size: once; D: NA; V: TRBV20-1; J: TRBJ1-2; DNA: TGCAGTGCTAGTTCAGGGGTCGGGGGCTACACCTTC; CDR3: CSASSGVGGYTF
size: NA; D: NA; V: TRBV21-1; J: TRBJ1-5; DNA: TGTGCCAGCAGCAAAAGATCGGGACAGGGGGCCGGCAATCAGCCCCAGCATTTT; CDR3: CASSKRSGQGAGNQPQHF
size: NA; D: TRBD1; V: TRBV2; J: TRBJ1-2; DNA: TGTGCCAGCAGGGCCGGGACAGGGGTCCGGGGTGGCTACACCTTC; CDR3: CASRAGTGVRGGYTF
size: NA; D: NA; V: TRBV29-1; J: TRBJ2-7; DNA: TGCAGCGCAGAACTGGGGCCGACTCCTTACGAGCAGTACTTC; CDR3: CSAELGPTPYEQYF
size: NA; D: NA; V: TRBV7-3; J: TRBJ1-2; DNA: TGTGCCAGCAGCTTAAACCCACAGGATGGCTACACCTTC; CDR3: CASSLNPQDGYTF
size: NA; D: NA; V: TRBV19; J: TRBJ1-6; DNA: TGTGCCAGTACCGACCCGGCCAGCGGACCCCTCCACTTT; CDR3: CASTDPASGPLHF
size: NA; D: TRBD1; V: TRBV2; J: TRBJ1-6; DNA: TGTGCCAGCAGCCTGGGACAGGCTAATTCACCCCTCCACTTT; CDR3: CASSLGQANSPLHF
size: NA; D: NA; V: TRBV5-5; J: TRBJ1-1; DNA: TGTGCCAGCAGCTTATCAGGGATGTTCACTGAAGCTTTCTTT; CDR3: CASSLSGMFTEAFF
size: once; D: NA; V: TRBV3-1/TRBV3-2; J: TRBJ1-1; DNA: TGTGCCAGCAGCCAAGTTGCCAGGCATTGGGACACTGAAGCTTTCTTT; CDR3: CASSQVARHWDTEAFF
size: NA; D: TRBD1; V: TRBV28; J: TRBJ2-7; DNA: TGTGCCAGCAGCCCCGGGACAGGGGCCTACGAGCAGTACTTC; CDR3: CASSPGTGAYEQYF
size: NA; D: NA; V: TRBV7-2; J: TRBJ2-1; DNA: TGTGCCAGCAGCTTCACGGAGCTCAATGAGCAGTTCTTC; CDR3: CASSFTELNEQFF
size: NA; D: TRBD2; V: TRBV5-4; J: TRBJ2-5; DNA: TGTGCCAGCAGCTCCTCCCTAGCGGGGCATCAAGAGACCCAGTACTTC; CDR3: CASSSSLAGHQETQYF
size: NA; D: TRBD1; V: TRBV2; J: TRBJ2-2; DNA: TGTGCCAGCAGCCGGTGGACAGGGGACCTCGACACCGGGGAGCTGTTTTTT; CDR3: CASSRWTGDLDTGELFF
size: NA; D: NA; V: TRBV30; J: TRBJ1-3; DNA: TGTGCCTGGTCGGGACTCGGAAACACCATATATTTT; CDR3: CAWSGLGNTIYF
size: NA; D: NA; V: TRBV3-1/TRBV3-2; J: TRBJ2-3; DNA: TGTGCCAGCAGGCTGGGGAGTGTGGATACGCAGTATTTT; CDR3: CASRLGSVDTQYF
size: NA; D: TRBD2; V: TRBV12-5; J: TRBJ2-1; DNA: TGTGCTAGTGGACCACCTAGCGGGGGCCGTCAAAATGAGCAGTTCTTC; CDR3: CASGPPSGGRQNEQFF
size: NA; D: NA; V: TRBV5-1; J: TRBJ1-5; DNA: TGCGCCAGCAGCTTGACGGGGGAGGGCAATCAGCCCCAGCATTTT; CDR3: CASSLTGEGNQPQHF